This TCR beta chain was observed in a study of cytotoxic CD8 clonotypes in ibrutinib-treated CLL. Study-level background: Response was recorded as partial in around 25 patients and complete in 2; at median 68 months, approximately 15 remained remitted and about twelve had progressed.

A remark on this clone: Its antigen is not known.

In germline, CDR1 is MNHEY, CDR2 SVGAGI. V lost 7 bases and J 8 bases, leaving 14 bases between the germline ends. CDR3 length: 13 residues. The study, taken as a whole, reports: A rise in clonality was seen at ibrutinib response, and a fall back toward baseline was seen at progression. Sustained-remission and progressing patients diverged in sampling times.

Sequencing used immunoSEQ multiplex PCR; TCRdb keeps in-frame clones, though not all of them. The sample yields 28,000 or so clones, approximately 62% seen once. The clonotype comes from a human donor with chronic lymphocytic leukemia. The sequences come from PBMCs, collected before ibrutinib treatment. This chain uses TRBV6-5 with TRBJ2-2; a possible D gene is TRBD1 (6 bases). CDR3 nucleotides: TGTGCCAGCACCCAGGGGAGAGTGGGGGAGCTGTTTTTT. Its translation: CASTQGRVGELFF.